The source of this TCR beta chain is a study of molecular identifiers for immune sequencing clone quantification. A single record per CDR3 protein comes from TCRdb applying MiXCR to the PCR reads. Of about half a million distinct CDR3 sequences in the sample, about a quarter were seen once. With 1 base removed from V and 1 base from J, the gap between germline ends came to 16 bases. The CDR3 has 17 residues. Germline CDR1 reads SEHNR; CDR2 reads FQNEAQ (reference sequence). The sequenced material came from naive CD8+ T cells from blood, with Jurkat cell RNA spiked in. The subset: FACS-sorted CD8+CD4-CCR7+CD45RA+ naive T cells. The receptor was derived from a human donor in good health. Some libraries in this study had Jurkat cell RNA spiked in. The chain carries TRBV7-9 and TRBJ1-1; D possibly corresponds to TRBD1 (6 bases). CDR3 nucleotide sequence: TGTGCCAGCAGCTTAGTTGGTTTGGGGACACAGAACACTGAAGCTTTCTTT. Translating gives CASSLVGLGTQNTEAFF. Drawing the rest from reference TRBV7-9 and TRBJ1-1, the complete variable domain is DTGVSQNPRHKITKRGQNVTFRCDPISEHNRLYWYRQTLGQGPEFLTYFQNEAQLEKSRLLSDRFSAERPKGSFSTLEIQRTEQGDSAMYLCASSLVGLGTQNTEAFFGQGTRLTVV.